The 31 T cell receptor beta chains below come from one sample, sequenced in a study of regulatory T cells in long-lasting Graves disease. The time point was: newly diagnosed GD, antithyroid drugs for less than 3 months. The authors made the TCR library using RNA they extracted from PBMCs. Building of the TCR beta libraries involved iRepertoire HTBI primers and Arm-PCR of CDR3 regions. Each CDR3 protein gets one entry after TCRdb re-called the multiplex PCR reads with MiXCR. The sample contains over 450,000 distinct CDR3 sequences, around 12% of which appear only once. These data also featured in a second study, about T cells in Graves' hyperthyroidism and ophthalmopathy.

The source was peripheral blood mononuclear cells (PBMCs), collected at new diagnosis, from a patient treated with antithyroid drugs. The receptors come from a woman in her twenties or thirties with Graves disease.

Only a few counts were recorded for this clonotype. The rearrangement uses TRBV6-1 and TRBJ1-2, with D possibly TRBD1 on 6 matching bases. CDR3 length equals 15 residues. The germline V and J ends were trimmed by 5 bases and 6 bases, with 19 bases remaining between them. Germline loops: CDR1 MNHNS, CDR2 SASEGT. CDR3 residues: CASSRGQLVSDGYTF. The CDR3 region has the DNA TGTGCCAGCAGTCGCGGACAGTTGGTGTCGGATGGCTACACCTTC.

This clonotype was counted only a few times. The chain links TRBV7-2 to TRBJ1-5, with D uncertain. Germline values: CDR1 SGHTA, CDR2 FQGNSA. Deletions cut 5 bases from V and 0 bases from J, with 8 bases between. The CDR3 runs 14 residues. CDR3 protein: CASSPTSSNQPQHF. The CDR3 region has the DNA TGTGCCAGCAGCCCTACGAGTAGCAATCAGCCCCAGCATTTT.

This clonotype has just a few counts. CDR3 loop: CASSPETGGRTEAFF. The CDR3 DNA follows: TGTGCCAGCAGTCCGGAGACAGGGGGCAGGACTGAAGCTTTCTTT. This chain uses TRBV6-1 with TRBJ1-1; 10 bases agree with TRBD1. Per germline, CDR1 MNHNS and CDR2 SASEGT. This CDR3 is built from 15 residues. V dropped 5 bases and J dropped 5; count of bases not matched to a gene: 8.

This rearrangement joins TRBV4-1 to TRBJ1-6, with no clear D. CDR3 size: 16 residues. V was pared by 0 bases and J by 5 bases, with 11 bases between. Germline-derived CDR1 and CDR2 are MGHRA and YSYEKL. The CDR3 protein is CASSQDPTPNNSPLHF. CDR3 sequence (DNA): TGCGCCAGCAGCCAAGACCCTACGCCAAATAATTCACCCCTCCACTTT.

This clonotype appeared many times. The chain employs TRBV30 and TRBJ2-7; TRBD1 matches at 8 bases. V lost 3 bases, J lost 7 bases, and 17 bases stayed unmatched. The CDR3 spans 16 residues. Germline loops: CDR1 GTSNPN, CDR2 SVGIG (reference sequence). CDR3 sequence: CAWRNPGGTGFWEQYF. The CDR3, as DNA: TGTGCCTGGAGGAATCCTGGCGGGACAGGTTTTTGGGAGCAGTACTTC.

Ten or more counts support this clonotype. The gene calls are TRBV10-3 and TRBJ2-3, with 9 bases fitting TRBD2. The CDR3 covers 18 residues. Germline CDR1 is ENHRY and CDR2 is SYGVKD. With V trimmed by 4 bases and J by 4 bases, 15 bases remained unmatched. CDR3 bases: TGTGCCATCAGTGCCCCTAGCGGGAACAGAGTGAGCGCAGATACGCAGTATTTT. Translated: CAISAPSGNRVSADTQYF.

In this sample, this clonotype turned up many times. The rearrangement links TRBV11-3 to TRBJ1-1; D is unclear. CDR3 length equals 12 residues. Trimming removed 1 base at V and 6 bases at J, with 6 bases between. Germline V gene data show CDR1 as SGHNT and CDR2 as YENEEA. The CDR3 coding sequence is TGTGCCAGCAGCTTAGGGTCTGCTGAAGCTTTCTTT. Its translation: CASSLGSAEAFF.

This clonotype was recorded once. The chain recombines TRBV20-1 with TRBJ2-7; D possibly corresponds to TRBD2 (6 bases). In germline, CDR1 is DFQATT, CDR2 SNEGSKA (reference sequence). The CDR3 loop spans 11 amino acids. Trimming took off 5 bases at V and 5 bases at J, with 10 bases between the two ends. The CDR3 region has the DNA TGCAGTGCTGAACTAGCTGACGAGCAGTACGTC. It codes for CSAELADEQYV.

The rearrangement links TRBV7-8 to TRBJ1-1, with D tentatively TRBD1 (6 bases). The V end was cut by 5 bases, the J end by 6 bases, with 19 bases between. This CDR3 has 15 amino acids. Germline V CDR1 and CDR2: SGHVS, FQNEAQ. Written as DNA, the CDR3 is TGTGCCAGCAGCCCAGGTCGCGGGGGCGGATCTGAAGCTTTCTTT. Translating gives CASSPGRGGGSEAFF.

The chain combines TRBV28 with TRBJ1-4; maybe TRBD1 (5 bases). The ends were cut back, 2 bases at V and 10 bases at J, with 11 bases in the middle. The CDR3 runs to 13 residues. Per germline, CDR1 MDHEN and CDR2 SYDVKM. CDR3: CASSLTRAGKLFF. As DNA, the CDR3 is TGTGCCAGCAGTTTAACCAGGGCTGGAAAACTGTTTTTT.

The table lists this clonotype with many counts. This chain joins TRBV10-3 and TRBJ2-2; the D gene is possibly TRBD2 (5 bases). The V and J ends lost 2 bases and 6 bases respectively, with 13 bases between them. Germline assignment: CDR1 ENHRY and CDR2 SYGVKD. CDR3 size: 15 residues. The CDR3 protein is CAISEGGFRAGELFF. The CDR3 coding sequence is TGTGCCATCAGTGAGGGCGGGTTTCGCGCCGGGGAGCTGTTTTTT.

The sample holds many counts of this clonotype. This chain joins TRBV2 and TRBJ2-7, with TRBD1 matching 8 bases. Unmatched junction bases numbered 3, after V lost 4 bases and J lost 4 bases. The CDR3 consists of 13 residues. Germline CDR1 is SNHLY and CDR2 is FYNNEI. The CDR3: CASSGQGLYEQYF. Written as DNA, the CDR3 is TGTGCCAGCAGTGGACAGGGGTTGTACGAGCAGTACTTC.

This clonotype was seen only once. This may be a read error: a much more frequent sequence differs by one nucleotide. Since no conserved phenylalanine or tryptophan closes the CDR3, a read error is the likely cause. The chain is built from TRBV28 and TRBJ2-7, with 7 bases lining up with TRBD1. Trimming at V came to 6 bases and at J to 0 bases, leaving 5 bases not matched to a gene. The CDR3 has 14 amino acids. Germline lookup yields CDR1 MDHEN and CDR2 SYDVKM. The CDR3: CASRVWDSSYEQYL. CDR3 bases: TGTGCCAGCAGGGTGTGGGACAGCTCCTACGAGCAGTACCTC.

There are a few counts of this clonotype. The chain has TRBV7-9 and TRBJ2-5; D not resolved. Germline V lookup: CDR1 SEHNR, CDR2 FQNEAQ (reference sequence). This CDR3 comprises 13 residues. Trimming took 4 bases from V and 1 from J, leaving 7 bases between them. The DNA of the CDR3 is TGTGCCAGCAGCTCCCTGGGCCAAGAGACCCAGTACTTC. Amino acid sequence: CASSSLGQETQYF.

This clonotype showed up just a few times. This chain links TRBV7-9 with TRBJ2-7; maybe TRBD2 (5 bases). Germline CDR1 reads SEHNR; CDR2 reads FQNEAQ (reference sequence). The CDR3 has 15 amino acids. The V gene lost 4 bases and the J gene lost 7 bases, with 20 bases spanning the gap. CDR3 DNA sequence: TGTGCCAGCAGCTCAGGACGGACCGACGGGAATGAGCAGTACTTC. Its translation is CASSSGRTDGNEQYF.

Concerning this clonotype: A junction boundary mismatches the germline segment, possibly from a read error. The J gene is TRBJ2-1, the V gene TRBV7-2; tentative D call: TRBD2 (6 bases). Germline lookup yields CDR1 SGHTA and CDR2 FQGNSA. The CDR3 runs 17 residues. For the CDR3, the DNA is TGTGCCAGCAGCCCTCGACTAGGGAGCACCCTTTACAATGAGCAGTTCTTT. Its translation: CASSPRLGSTLYNEQFF. The full variable domain, rest sourced from reference TRBV7-2 and TRBJ2-1, is GAGVSQSPSNKVTEKGKDVELRCDPISGHTALYWYRQSLGQGLEFLIYFQGNSAPDKSGLPSDRFSAERTGGSVSTLTIQRTQQEDSAVYLCASSPRLGSTLYNEQFFGPGTRLTVL.

This clonotype has a count of ten or more. The V gene is TRBV19, the J gene TRBJ2-1, with D possibly being TRBD1 (6 bases). The germline gives CDR1 LNHDA, CDR2 SQIVND (reference sequence). The V end lost 3 bases, the J end lost 6 bases, and 18 bases lay between the germline ends. This CDR3 comprises 16 residues. The chain's CDR3 is CASSMVLGTRGNEQFF. The DNA of the CDR3 is TGTGCCAGTAGTATGGTTCTCGGGACCAGGGGCAATGAGCAGTTCTTC.

This clonotype was observed many times. This chain links TRBV28 with TRBJ1-2; TRBD1 matches at 11 bases. Germline lookup yields CDR1 MDHEN and CDR2 SYDVKM. The V segment lost 6 bases and the J segment 0 bases; nucleotides outside the gene matches: 3. The CDR3 loop spans 15 amino acids. The DNA of the CDR3 is TGTGCCAGCAGGGGACAGGGGGTACCTAACTATGGCTACACCTTC. It specifies CASRGQGVPNYGYTF.

V and J are TRBV6-1 and TRBJ2-7, with a weak D call TRBD1 (6 bases). V lost 6 bases to trimming and J lost 4 bases, with 16 bases between them. This CDR3 has 14 amino acids. CDR1 is MNHNS, CDR2 SASEGT, per germline. The CDR3 spells CASSPRPGVYEQYF. The DNA for the CDR3 is TGTGCCAGCAGCCCCCGGCCAGGGGTTTACGAGCAGTACTTC.

V gene TRBV19 combines with J gene TRBJ2-1; 8 bases agree with TRBD1. The CDR3 spans 16 residues. Germline V CDR1 and CDR2: LNHDA, SQIVND (reference sequence). V lost 6 bases and J lost 8; bases outside the gene matches: 15. CDR3 coding DNA: TGTGCCAGTAGCAGGGATGGACAGGGAGGTACAGATGAGCAGTTCTTC. Translated, it gives CASSRDGQGGTDEQFF.

This clonotype was seen many times. This sequence joins TRBV4-2 and TRBJ2-7; 8 bases agree with TRBD2. The CDR3 has 16 residues. Trimming at V came to 4 bases and at J to 1 base, leaving 9 bases not matched to a gene. In germline, CDR1 is LGHNA, CDR2 YNFKEQ. The CDR3 here is CASSPRGLAASYEQYF. DNA for the CDR3: TGTGCCAGCAGCCCGCGTGGACTAGCTGCTTCCTACGAGCAGTACTTC.

This clonotype was recorded at least ten times. The rearrangement joins TRBV5-1 to TRBJ2-5; the D gene is possibly TRBD1 (5 bases). Germline lookup yields CDR1 SGHRS and CDR2 YFSETQ. The CDR3 consists of 13 residues. V was pared by 5 bases and J by 5 bases, with 13 bases between. As DNA, the CDR3 is TGCGCCAGCAGTAAGGGGTCCGGGGAGACCCAGTACTTC. This encodes CASSKGSGETQYF.

A remark on this clonotype: A read error is possible here, since a much larger clone lies one base away. The chain links TRBV20-1 to TRBJ2-1; 7 nucleotides line up with TRBD1. The V gene's germline CDR1 is DFQATT and CDR2 SNEGSKA (reference sequence). The CDR3 has 14 amino acids. CDR3 coding DNA: TGCAGTACTAGAGAGACAGGGATAATCGACGAGCAGTTCTTC. Its translation: CSTRETGIIDEQFF.

Ten or more counts support this clonotype. This rearrangement joins TRBV30 to TRBJ1-3; D gene ambiguous. The CDR3 contains 15 residues. Trimming took off 3 bases at V and 0 bases at J, with 12 bases between the two ends. Germline V lookup: CDR1 GTSNPN, CDR2 SVGIG (reference sequence). The DNA of the CDR3 is TGTGCCTGGAGGGCTATCGAATACTCTGGAAACACCATATATTTT. As protein: CAWRAIEYSGNTIYF.

V is TRBV7-9 and J is TRBJ1-1; the D is unclear. The CDR3 consists of 14 residues. The germline V gene has CDR1 SEHNR and CDR2 FQNEAQ (reference sequence). Trimming cost V 8 bases and J 4 bases, with 17 bases left between them. This CDR3 reads CASEGGLHGTEAFF. The CDR3 bases are TGTGCCAGCGAGGGTGGGCTACACGGCACTGAAGCTTTCTTT.

This clonotype has a handful of counts. The V and J genes are TRBV15 and TRBJ2-7; tentative D call: TRBD1 (6 bases). CDR1 and CDR2 from the germline V gene are LNHNV and YYDKDF (reference sequence). The CDR3 length is 17 residues. Trimming removed 0 bases from V and 4 bases from J, with 19 bases in between. The CDR3 sequence is CATSRETTVTGRYEQYF. Here the CDR3 DNA reads TGTGCCACCAGCAGAGAAACTACCGTGACAGGCAGATACGAGCAGTACTTC.

The chain links TRBV4-3 to TRBJ2-2, with a tentative D call TRBD2 (6 bases). The V and J ends lost 0 bases and 1 base respectively, with 12 bases between them. CDR3 length: 17 amino acids. The germline gives CDR1 LGHNA, CDR2 YSLEER. The DNA of the CDR3 is TGCGCCAGCAGCCAAGATGCCAGCGGGTGGAACACCGGGGAGCTGTTTTTT. This codes for CASSQDASGWNTGELFF.

This clonotype occurred many times. The J gene is TRBJ1-1, the V gene TRBV7-3, with D unclear. Per germline, CDR1 SGHTA and CDR2 FQGTGA. The CDR3 runs 14 residues. V was cut by 0 bases and J by 1 base, with 6 bases left in between. The CDR3 DNA reads as TGTGCCAGCAGCTTAACGTCAGGGAACACTGAAGCTTTCTTT. It is translated as CASSLTSGNTEAFF.

This clonotype has more than one count but fewer than ten. V is TRBV4-1 and J is TRBJ1-2; D is unresolved. Per the germline V gene, CDR1 is MGHRA and CDR2 is YSYEKL. CDR3 length: 14 residues. V gave up 4 bases and J gave up 4 bases, with 13 bases separating them. For the CDR3, the DNA is TGCGCCAGCAGCCCCCGGAAGGGAATCTATGGCTACACCTTC. It specifies CASSPRKGIYGYTF.

This clonotype came up many times. The chain has TRBV30 and TRBJ2-7; D may correspond to TRBD1 or TRBD2 (6 bases each). V dropped 3 bases and J dropped 2 bases, with 29 bases sitting between them. Per germline, CDR1 GTSNPN and CDR2 SVGIG (reference sequence). The CDR3 runs to 19 residues. Here the CDR3 DNA reads TGTGCCTGGAGCATCGGAAGAACCTTTCTAGCGACAGGAACCTACGAGCAGTACTTC. Its protein is CAWSIGRTFLATGTYEQYF.

Only a few counts were recorded for this clonotype. This sequence joins TRBV3-1 and TRBJ1-3; D gene uncertain. V was cut by 0 bases and J by 1 base, with 10 bases left in between. Germline V lookup: CDR1 LGHDT, CDR2 YNNKEL (reference sequence). The CDR3 is made up of 16 amino acids. The CDR3 sequence: CASSQDERPSGNTIYF. In nucleotides, the CDR3 is TGTGCCAGCAGCCAAGATGAGCGACCTTCTGGAAACACCATATATTTT.